The clone carrying this TCR beta chain was counted between two and nine times. Its specificity is not known. Germline is not matched at one junction end, which may reflect a read error. Exclusion of patients followed from uncontrolled infection, other autoimmune disease, pregnancy or lactation. PBMCs came from 9 to 10 ml fresh peripheral blood. The data belong to a study of T cells in Graves' hyperthyroidism and ophthalmopathy. Study findings and constraints: Most thyroid-expanded clonotypes above 0.001 were also found in blood. The model identified upcoming ophthalmopathy a median approximately six months ahead of onset.

Germline V lookup: CDR1 LNHDA, CDR2 SQIVND (reference sequence). The CDR3 totals 15 residues. The investigators amplified TCR beta CDR3 regions from RNA transcripts. HTBI primers were employed in a first-round RT-PCR of the TCR CDR3. TCRdb analysed the multiplex PCR reads with MiXCR anew, one entry per CDR3 protein. The sample holds 500,000 to 550,000 distinct CDR3 sequences, just under 20% seen once. The sequence derives from a man aged 35 to 55 with Graves' ophthalmopathy. The specimen sequenced was blood. V usage is TRBV19 and J usage is TRBJ1-5; D possibly corresponds to TRBD1 (5 bases). The CDR3 bases are TGTGCCAGTAGTATATACAGGACGAGCAGTCAGCCCCAGCATTTT. Its translation: CASSIYRTSSQPQHF.